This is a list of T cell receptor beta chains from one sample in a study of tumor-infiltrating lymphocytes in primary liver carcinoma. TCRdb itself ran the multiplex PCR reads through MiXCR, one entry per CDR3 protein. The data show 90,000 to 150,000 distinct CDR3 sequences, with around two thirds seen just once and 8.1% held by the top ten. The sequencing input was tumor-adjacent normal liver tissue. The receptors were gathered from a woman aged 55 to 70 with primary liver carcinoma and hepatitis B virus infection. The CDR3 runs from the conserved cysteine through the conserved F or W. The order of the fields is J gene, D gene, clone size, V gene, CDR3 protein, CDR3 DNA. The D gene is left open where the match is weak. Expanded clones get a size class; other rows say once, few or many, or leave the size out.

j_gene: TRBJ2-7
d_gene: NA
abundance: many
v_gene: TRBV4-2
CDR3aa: CASSQDLTGSYEQYF
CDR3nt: TGTGCCAGCAGCCAAGACCTTACAGGGTCCTACGAGCAGTACTTC

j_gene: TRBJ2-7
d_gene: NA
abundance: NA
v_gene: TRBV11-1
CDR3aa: CASSTRTAGLREQYF
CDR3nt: TGTGCTAGTAGCACTCGGACAGCAGGACTACGCGAGCAGTACTTC

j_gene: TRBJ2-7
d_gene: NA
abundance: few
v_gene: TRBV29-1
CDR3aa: CSVYGVTYEQYF
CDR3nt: TGCAGCGTTTATGGGGTCACCTACGAGCAGTACTTC

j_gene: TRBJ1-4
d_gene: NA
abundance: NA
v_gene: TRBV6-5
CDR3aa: CDSSYSIWRGREKLFF
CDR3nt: TGTGACAGCAGTTACTCGATCTGGAGGGGAAGGGAAAAACTGTTTTTT

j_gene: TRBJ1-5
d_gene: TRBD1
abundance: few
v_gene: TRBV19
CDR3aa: CASSIAHRGGNQPQHF
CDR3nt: TGTGCCAGTAGTATAGCCCACAGGGGAGGGAATCAGCCCCAGCATTTT

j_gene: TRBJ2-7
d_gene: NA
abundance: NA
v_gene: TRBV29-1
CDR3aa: CSVKLTTGSSYEQYF
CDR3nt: TGCAGCGTTAAGCTGACTACCGGGAGTTCCTACGAGCAGTACTTC

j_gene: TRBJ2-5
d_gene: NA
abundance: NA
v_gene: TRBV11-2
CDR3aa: CANSLVSETQYF
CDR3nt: TGCGCCAACAGCTTAGTCTCCGAGACCCAGTACTTC

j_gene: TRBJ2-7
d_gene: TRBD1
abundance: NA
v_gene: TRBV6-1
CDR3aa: CVSSDASGQGAGEQYF
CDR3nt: TGTGTCAGCAGTGACGCCTCGGGACAGGGGGCGGGCGAGCAGTACTTC

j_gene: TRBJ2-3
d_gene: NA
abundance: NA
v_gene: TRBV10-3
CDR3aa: CAISASTWRSTDKQYF
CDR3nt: TGTGCCATCAGTGCGTCAACTTGGCGGAGCACAGATAAGCAGTATTTT

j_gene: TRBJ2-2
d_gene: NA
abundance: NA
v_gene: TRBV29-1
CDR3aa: CSAVGNTGGLFF
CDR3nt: TGCAGCGCTGTCGGGAACACCGGGGGGCTGTTTTTT

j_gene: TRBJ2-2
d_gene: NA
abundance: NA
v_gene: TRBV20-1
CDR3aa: CSAPPTTNTGELFF
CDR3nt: TGTAGTGCCCCCCCTACGACGAACACCGGGGAGCTGTTTTTT

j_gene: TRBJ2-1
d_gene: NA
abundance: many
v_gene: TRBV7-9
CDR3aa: CASSLSQGGQFF
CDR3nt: TGTGCCAGCAGCTTATCACAGGGAGGGCAGTTCTTC

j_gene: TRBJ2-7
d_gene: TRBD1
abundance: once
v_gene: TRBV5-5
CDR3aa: CASARDSGTGVCEQYF
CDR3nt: TGTGCCAGCGCACGGGATTCCGGGACAGGGGTGTGCGAGCAGTACTTC

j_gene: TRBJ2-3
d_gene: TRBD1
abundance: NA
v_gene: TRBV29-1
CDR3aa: CSVSGTGASDTEYF
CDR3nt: TGCAGCGTTTCCGGGACAGGGGCGTCAGATACGGAGTATTTT

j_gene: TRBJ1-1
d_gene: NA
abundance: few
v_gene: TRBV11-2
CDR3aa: CASSSKGWGYTEAFF
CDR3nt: TGTGCCAGCAGCTCCAAAGGATGGGGGTATACTGAAGCTTTCTTT

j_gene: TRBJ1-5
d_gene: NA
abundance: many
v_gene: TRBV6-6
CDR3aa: CASSSSGESQPQHF
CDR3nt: TGTGCCAGCAGTTCCTCAGGGGAAAGCCAGCCCCAGCATTTT

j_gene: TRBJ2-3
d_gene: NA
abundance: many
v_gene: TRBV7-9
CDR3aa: CASSFRATRRGDTQYF
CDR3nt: TGTGCCAGCAGCTTTAGGGCTACGCGAAGAGGAGATACGCAGTATTTT

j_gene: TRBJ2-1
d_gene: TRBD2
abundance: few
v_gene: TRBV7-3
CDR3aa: CASSFSGAYNEQFF
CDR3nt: TGTGCCAGCAGCTTCAGCGGGGCCTACAATGAGCAGTTCTTC

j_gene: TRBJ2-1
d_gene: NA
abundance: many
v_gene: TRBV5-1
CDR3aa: CASSLPRALSNEQFF
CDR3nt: TGCGCCAGCAGCTTGCCCAGGGCCTTAAGCAATGAGCAGTTCTTC

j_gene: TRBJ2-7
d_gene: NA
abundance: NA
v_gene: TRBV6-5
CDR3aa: CASSYSMKRGDQYF
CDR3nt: TGTGCCAGCAGTTACTCGATGAAGCGCGGGGACCAATACTTC

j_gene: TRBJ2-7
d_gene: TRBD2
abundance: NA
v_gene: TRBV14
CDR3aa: CASSQDLAGPPYELYF
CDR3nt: TGTGCCAGCAGCCAAGATTTAGCGGGACCGCCCTACGAGCTGTACTTC

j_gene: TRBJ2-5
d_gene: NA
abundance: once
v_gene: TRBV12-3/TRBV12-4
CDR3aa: CVSSLLGRGASLDF
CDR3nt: TGTGTCAGCAGTCTCCTCGGACGGGGGGCCTCACTGGACTTC

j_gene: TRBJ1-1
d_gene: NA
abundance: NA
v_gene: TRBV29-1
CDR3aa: CCVEEVEASF
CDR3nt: TGCTGCGTTGAGGAGGTTGAAGCTTCCTTT

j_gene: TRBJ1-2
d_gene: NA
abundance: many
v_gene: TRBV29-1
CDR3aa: CSVPKEGGYTF
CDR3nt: TGCAGCGTACCTAAGGAGGGTGGCTACACCTTC

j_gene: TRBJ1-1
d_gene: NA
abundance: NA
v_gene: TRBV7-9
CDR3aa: CALSAKTDSNTEAFF
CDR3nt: TGTGCCCTGTCGGCTAAGACAGACTCGAACACTGAAGCTTTCTTT

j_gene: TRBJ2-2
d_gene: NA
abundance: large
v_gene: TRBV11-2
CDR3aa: CASSDGRNTNTGELFF
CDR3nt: TGTGCCAGCAGCGACGGACGCAACACGAACACCGGGGAGCTGTTTTTT

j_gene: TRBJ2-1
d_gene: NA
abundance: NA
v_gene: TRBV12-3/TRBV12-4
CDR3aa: CASSPRLEGGEQFF
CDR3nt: TGTGCCAGCAGTCCGAGACTAGAGGGAGGTGAGCAGTTCTTC

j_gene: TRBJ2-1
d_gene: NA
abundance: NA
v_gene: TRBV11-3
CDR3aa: CASSPVSSYNGQFF
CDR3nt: TGTGCCAGCAGTCCAGTGAGCTCCTACAATGGGCAGTTTTTC

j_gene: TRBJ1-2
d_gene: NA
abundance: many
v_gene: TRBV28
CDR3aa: CASSNVRDGYTF
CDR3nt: TGTGCCAGCAGCAATGTCAGGGACGGCTACACCTTC

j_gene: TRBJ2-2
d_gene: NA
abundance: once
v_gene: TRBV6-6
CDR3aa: CASSYTYDRRGRSTGELFF
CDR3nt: TGTGCCAGCAGTTACACATACGACAGGCGGGGTCGAAGCACCGGGGAGTTGTTTTTT

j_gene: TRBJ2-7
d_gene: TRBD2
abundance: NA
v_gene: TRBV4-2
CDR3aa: CTSSQPRTSEYEQYF
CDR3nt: TGTACCAGCAGCCAACCCAGGACTAGCGAGTACGAGCAGTACTTC

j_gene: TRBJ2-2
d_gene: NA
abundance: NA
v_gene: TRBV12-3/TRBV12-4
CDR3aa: CVSSKGGSVSMRFF
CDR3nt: TGTGTCAGCAGCAAAGGGGGTAGTGTTAGTATGCGGTTTTTT

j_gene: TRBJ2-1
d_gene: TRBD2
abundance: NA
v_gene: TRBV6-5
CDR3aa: CASIPWSGDNEQFF
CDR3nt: TGTGCCAGCATCCCCTGGAGCGGGGACAATGAGCAGTTCTTC

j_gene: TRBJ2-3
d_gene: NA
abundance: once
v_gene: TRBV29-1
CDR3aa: CSVHGGGTRGADTQYF
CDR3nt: TGCAGCGTCCACGGGGGTGGGACAAGGGGCGCAGATACGCAGTATTTT

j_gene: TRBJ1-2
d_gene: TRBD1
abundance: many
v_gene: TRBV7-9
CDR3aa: CASSLARTGYGYTF
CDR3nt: TGTGCCAGCAGCTTAGCCAGGACAGGGTATGGCTACACCTTC

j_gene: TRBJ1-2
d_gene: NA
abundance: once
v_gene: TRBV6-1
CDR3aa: CASSELLTDAFSGYTF
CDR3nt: TGTGCCAGCAGTGAACTCTTGACAGACGCGTTCAGTGGCTACACTTTC

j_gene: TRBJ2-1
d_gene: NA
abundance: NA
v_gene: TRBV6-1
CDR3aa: CASSVIRHEQFF
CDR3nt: TGTGCCAGCAGTGTAATAAGGCATGAGCAGTTCTTC

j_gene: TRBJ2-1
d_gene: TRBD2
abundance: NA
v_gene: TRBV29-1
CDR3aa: CSIHPASGTSLKCAQFF
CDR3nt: TGCAGCATCCACCCGGCTAGCGGGACGTCCCTAAAGTGTGCGCAGTTCTTC

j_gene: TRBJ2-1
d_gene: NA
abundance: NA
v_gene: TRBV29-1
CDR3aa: CSVPRGNKQFF
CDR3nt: TGCAGCGTGCCCAGGGGAAATAAGCAGTTCTTC

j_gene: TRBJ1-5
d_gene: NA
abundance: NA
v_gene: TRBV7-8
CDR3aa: CASSADREGNQPQHF
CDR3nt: TGTGCCAGCAGTGCAGACCGAGAGGGCAATCAGCCCCAGCATTTT

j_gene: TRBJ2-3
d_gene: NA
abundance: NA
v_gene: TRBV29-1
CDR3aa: CGLYRGGSTDTQYF
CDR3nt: TGCGGCCTATACAGGGGGGGGAGCACAGATACGCAGTATTTT

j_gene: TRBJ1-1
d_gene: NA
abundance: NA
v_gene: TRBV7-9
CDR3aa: CANSLVVPRRTEAFF
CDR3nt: TGTGCCAACAGCTTAGTGGTCCCGAGGCGGACTGAAGCTTTCTTT

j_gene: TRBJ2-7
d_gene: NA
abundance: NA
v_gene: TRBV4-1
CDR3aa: CVSSQDFSGWYEQYF
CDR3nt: TGCGTCAGCAGCCAAGATTTCTCGGGTTGGTACGAGCAGTACTTC

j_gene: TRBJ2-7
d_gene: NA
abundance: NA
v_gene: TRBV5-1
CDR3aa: CASSNGVVAYEQYF
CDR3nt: TGCGCCAGCAGTAACGGGGTTGTAGCCTACGAGCAGTACTTC

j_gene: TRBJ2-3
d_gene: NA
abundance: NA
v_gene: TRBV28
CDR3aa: CANGFVDYTDTQYF
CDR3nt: TGTGCCAACGGTTTCGTGGATTACACTGATACGCAGTATTTT

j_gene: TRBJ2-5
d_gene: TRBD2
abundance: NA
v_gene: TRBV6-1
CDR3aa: CASSVLAGWQETQYF
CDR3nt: TGTGCTAGCAGTGTACTAGCGGGATGGCAGGAGACCCAGTACTTC